This TCR beta chain was documented in a study of cytomegalovirus exposure and HLA in healthy donors. Overall study: Sequencing of about 179 million T cells in an earlier analysis found 95 million to 120 million unique TCR beta sequences. Study results and caveats: Excluded: some indistinguishable V segments such as TRBV6-2 and TRBV6-3.

The study ran its PCR with 60 Vbeta and 13 Jbeta primers. In the original processing: Tens of millions of unique TCR beta chains, about 10 million of them shared, were counted by a later analysis. TCRdb's copy holds only in-frame clones and misses some; the assay was immunoSEQ multiplex PCR. The V and J calls and clone size come from that table; D and trimming were worked out from the DNA. The sample contains about 200,000 clones, over 60% of which appear only once. CDR1 and CDR2 (germline): MNHEY, SVGAGI. The CDR3 runs 12 residues. V was pared by 7 bases and J by 5 bases, with 8 bases between. Concerning this clone: The antigen is unknown.

The sequenced sample consisted of PBMCs. This chain joins TRBV6-5 and TRBJ2-2; D remains ambiguous. The source of this sequence is a woman aged 40 to 55 in good health and CMV-seronegative. CDR3 nucleotides: TGTGCCAGCACCCTGCGAACCGGGGAGCTGTTTTTT. Amino acids: CASTLRTGELFF.